The 11 T cell receptor beta chains listed next were all sequenced from one sample in a study of tissue T cells after allogeneic stem cell transplantation. Generated by immunoSEQ multiplex PCR, the TCRdb table keeps only in-frame clones and is missing some. The sample records 8,000 to 10,000 clones, roughly 60% being singletons. This material consisted of tissue from the jejunum, taken at autopsy. The receptors were gathered from a woman aged 18 to 55 with breast cancer.

This rearrangement joins TRBV10-3 to TRBJ2-5; 7 nucleotides align to TRBD2. Germline CDR1 is ENHRY and CDR2 is SYGVKD. V dropped 3 bases and J dropped 1; count of bases not matched to a gene: 14. The CDR3 has 18 amino acids. The CDR3 loop is CAISDPLGLAEFQETQYF. The DNA of the CDR3 is TGTGCCATCAGTGACCCTCTGGGGCTAGCGGAATTCCAAGAGACCCAGTACTTC.

The chain carries TRBV28 and TRBJ1-5, with D possibly matching TRBD1 (6 bases). The CDR3 loop spans 13 amino acids. CDR1 is MDHEN and CDR2 is SYDVKM in the germline V gene. The germline V and J ends were trimmed by 7 bases and 5 bases, with 12 bases remaining between them. CDR3 DNA sequence: TGTGCCAGCACCGTACAGGGCGATCAGCCCCAGCATTTT. It specifies CASTVQGDQPQHF.

By share, this clone ranks as large (0.1 to 1%). This chain connects TRBV11-2 to TRBJ1-1; no clear D. Germline V gives CDR1 SGHAT, CDR2 FQNNGV. The CDR3 runs 15 residues. V was cut by 9 bases and J by 7 bases, with 24 bases left in between. The DNA of the CDR3 is TGTGCCAGGGAGAGGGCTTGTGTGGCCGAAGTTGAAGCTTTCTTT. Protein: CARERACVAEVEAFF.

The chain is built from TRBV24-1 and TRBJ2-3; 14 bases agree with TRBD2. V gave up 4 bases and J gave up 5 bases; unmatched junction bases: 7. The germline gives CDR1 KGHDR, CDR2 SFDVKD. The CDR3 sequence is 17 residues long. The CDR3: CATSDLGLAGAQDTQYF. In DNA, the CDR3 is TGTGCCACCAGTGACCTGGGACTAGCGGGAGCCCAAGATACGCAGTATTTT.

V usage is TRBV4-3 and J usage is TRBJ2-7; tentatively, D is TRBD2 (6 bases). V was cut by 1 base and J by 2 bases, with 9 bases left in between. The germline CDR1 and CDR2 sequences are LGHNA and YSLEER. The CDR3 loop spans 14 amino acids. Here the CDR3 DNA reads TGCGCCAGCAGCCAAGGTGGAGGGGCCTACGAGCAGTACTTC. Encoded protein: CASSQGGGAYEQYF.

The chain uses TRBV6-1 and TRBJ1-3; D is ambiguous. Germline V gene sequence: CDR1 MNHNS, CDR2 SASEGT. The length of the CDR3 is 15 residues. V lost 1 base and J 1 base, leaving 8 bases between the germline ends. CDR3 region: CASSEVRASGNTIYF. For the CDR3, the DNA is TGTGCCAGCAGTGAAGTAAGGGCTTCTGGAAACACCATATATTTT.

This clone was found a few times. The chain combines TRBV9 with TRBJ1-1, with D unclear. From germline, CDR1 is SGDLS and CDR2 YYNGEE. CDR3 size: 15 residues. V lost 4 bases, J lost 3 bases, and 16 bases lay in between. As DNA, the CDR3 is TGTGCCAGCAGCCCCCACGGCAGTCTTTACACTGAAGCTTTCTTT. It specifies CASSPHGSLYTEAFF.

The J gene is TRBJ2-3, the V gene TRBV3-1 (or the pseudogene TRBV3-2); D may be TRBD1 (5 bases). The V gene's germline CDR1 is LGHDT and CDR2 YNNKEL (reference sequence). The CDR3 loop spans 15 amino acids. Trimming took 3 bases from V and 2 from J, leaving 12 bases between them. The CDR3 region is CASSHMLGHTDTQYF. As DNA, the CDR3 is TGTGCCAGCAGCCACATGTTGGGGCACACAGATACGCAGTATTTT.

A word on this clone: One end of the junction fails to match germline, which may point to a read error. V and J are TRBV18 and TRBJ2-2, with 7 bases lining up with TRBD2. CDR1 and CDR2 from the germline V gene are KGHSH and LQKENI. The length of the CDR3 is 14 residues. CDR3 in amino acids: CAGSPSGGTGELFF. In DNA, the CDR3 is TGTGCCGGCTCACCCTCGGGAGGCACCGGGGAGCTGTTTTTT.

This clone was found a few times. The CDR3 spells CASSWGHQETQYF. The CDR3 coding sequence is TGCGCCAGCAGCTGGGGGCACCAAGAGACCCAGTACTTC. This chain connects TRBV5-1 to TRBJ2-5; D may be TRBD1 (6 bases). Germline V gene data show CDR1 as SGHRS and CDR2 as YFSETQ. Trimming pared 3 bases from V and 0 bases from J, leaving 6 bases between. This CDR3 has 13 amino acids. Variable domain in full (rest from reference TRBV5-1 and TRBJ2-5): KAGVTQTPRYLIKTRGQQVTLSCSPISGHRSVSWYQQTPGQGLQFLFEYFSETQRNKGNFPGRFSGRQFSNSRSEMNVSTLELGDSALYLCASSWGHQETQYFGPGTRLLVL.

This chain links TRBV27 with TRBJ2-2; D gene uncertain. Looked up from germline, CDR1 is MNHEY and CDR2 is SMNVEV (reference sequence). Between the trimmed V and J ends, which lost 0 bases and 2 bases, there was a span of 7 bases. The length of the CDR3 is 15 residues. The CDR3 is CASSLSGTNTGELFF. The CDR3 nucleotides are TGTGCCAGCAGTTTATCGGGAACCAACACCGGGGAGCTGTTTTTT.